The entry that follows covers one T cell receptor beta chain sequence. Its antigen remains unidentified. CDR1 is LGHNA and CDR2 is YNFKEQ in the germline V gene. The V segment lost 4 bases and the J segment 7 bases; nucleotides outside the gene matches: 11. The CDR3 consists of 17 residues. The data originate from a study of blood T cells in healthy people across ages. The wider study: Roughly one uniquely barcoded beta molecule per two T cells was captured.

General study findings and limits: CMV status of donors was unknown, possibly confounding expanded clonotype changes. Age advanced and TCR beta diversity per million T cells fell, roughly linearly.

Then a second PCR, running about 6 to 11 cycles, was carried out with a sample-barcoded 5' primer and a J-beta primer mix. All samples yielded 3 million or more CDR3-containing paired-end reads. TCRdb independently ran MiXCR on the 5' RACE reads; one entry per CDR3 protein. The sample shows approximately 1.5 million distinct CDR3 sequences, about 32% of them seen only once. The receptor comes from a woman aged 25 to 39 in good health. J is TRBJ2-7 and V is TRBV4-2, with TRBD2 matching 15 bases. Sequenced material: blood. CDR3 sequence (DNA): TGTGCCAGCAGCCTTCTCTTCGGACTAGCGGGAGGGATAGAGCAGTACTTC. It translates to CASSLLFGLAGGIEQYF.